Many counts were recorded for the clone carrying this TCR beta chain. Its antigen is currently unknown. The source of the sample is a study of T cell repertoires in cytomegalovirus infection. The CDR3 covers 18 residues. Germline V gene data show CDR1 as SGHTA and CDR2 as FQGNSA. V gave up 5 bases and J gave up 0 bases; unmatched junction bases: 12. Overall study findings and caveats: HLA-C-restricted TCR beta clonotypes specific for CMV led the ex vivo response.

TCRdb re-derived calls from the reads in MiXCR, one entry per CDR3 protein. This sample yields about 920,000 distinct CDR3 sequences, of which 25% to 40% are seen a single time; around an eighth belongs to the top ten. V gene TRBV7-2 combines with J gene TRBJ2-3, with 9 bases lining up with TRBD2. This TCR was recovered from a human donor in good health (CMV status not recorded). Some clones in this sample may be carry-over from other donors' samples. Sequenced here: cultured CD8+ T cells from PBMCs, sampled from culture after CMV antigen stimulation. CDR3 sequence (DNA): TGTGCCAGCAGCGCAAAGGGTAGCGGGGGACCTAGCACAGATACGCAGTATTTT. It encodes CASSAKGSGGPSTDTQYF.